This TCR beta chain originates from a study of T cell repertoires in cytomegalovirus infection. This clonotype appeared a few times. Germline V CDR1 and CDR2: ENHRY, SYGVKD. Trimming left V 2 bases short and J 5 bases short, with 3 bases between. This CDR3 contains 12 residues. TCRdb re-derived calls from the reads in MiXCR, one entry per CDR3 protein. The sample carries some 100,000 distinct CDR3 sequences, roughly a quarter recorded once. This receptor was identified in a human donor in good health (CMV status not recorded). Some clones in this sample may be carry-over from other donors' samples. V gene TRBV10-3 combines with J gene TRBJ2-2; D is unresolved. Input material: CD8+ T cells from PBMCs. The CDR3 loop reads CAISEGTGELFF. The CDR3 DNA follows: TGTGCCATCAGTGAGGGAACCGGGGAGCTGTTTTTT.